These 20 T cell receptor beta chains were sequenced from one sample in a study of blood T cell repertoires in COVID-19. Here immunoSEQ multiplex PCR was the method, and the copy in TCRdb shows in-frame clones only, minus some. The sample lists a few hundred thousand clones, roughly 80% seen once, with 3% to 4% in the top ten. The sequenced sample consisted of peripheral blood. These receptor sequences come from a woman between 18 and 29 years old with acute or convalescent COVID-19.

This rearrangement joins TRBV7-9 to TRBJ1-2, with TRBD1 matching 7 bases. CDR1 and CDR2 (germline): SEHNR, FQNEAQ (reference sequence). V was pared by 3 bases and J by 7 bases, with 8 bases of the junction left unmatched. The CDR3 has 14 residues. The CDR3 spells CASSFLQGMGGYTF. The CDR3 region has the DNA TGTGCCAGCAGCTTCCTACAGGGGATGGGTGGCTACACCTTC.

The J gene is TRBJ1-4, the V gene TRBV2; 9 nucleotides line up with TRBD1. The CDR3 is made up of 17 amino acids. V gave up 6 bases and J gave up 0 bases; unmatched junction bases: 8. The germline gives CDR1 SNHLY, CDR2 FYNNEI. In nucleotides, the CDR3 is TGTGCCAGCAGCGAGGGACAGGGATTGGCAACTAATGAAAAACTGTTTTTT. This encodes CASSEGQGLATNEKLFF.

In its sample, this clone was seen many times. This chain uses TRBV5-1 with TRBJ2-1; D possibly corresponds to TRBD2 (6 bases). V was trimmed by 6 bases and J by 6 bases, leaving 22 bases between them. The CDR3 is made up of 16 amino acids. CDR1 is SGHRS, CDR2 YFSETQ, per germline. The CDR3 DNA is TGCGCCAGCACTACCGCAGGGCGGGGTCTCGGCAATGAGCAGTTCTTC. This sequence encodes CASTTAGRGLGNEQFF. Variable domain in full (rest from reference TRBV5-1 and TRBJ2-1): KAGVTQTPRYLIKTRGQQVTLSCSPISGHRSVSWYQQTPGQGLQFLFEYFSETQRNKGNFPGRFSGRQFSNSRSEMNVSTLELGDSALYLCASTTAGRGLGNEQFFGPGTRLTVL.

This clone appeared a single time. This chain connects TRBV7-2 to TRBJ2-1; 9 bases fit TRBD2. The V segment lost 5 bases and the J segment 5 bases; nucleotides outside the gene matches: 7. CDR1 is SGHTA and CDR2 is FQGNSA in the germline V gene. This CDR3 comprises 15 residues. Written as DNA, the CDR3 is TGTGCCAGCAGCCCCGGGACTAGCCCCAACAATGAGCAGTTCTTC. Translating it yields CASSPGTSPNNEQFF. The full variable domain, its missing parts supplied by reference TRBV7-2 and TRBJ2-1, is GAGVSQSPSNKVTEKGKDVELRCDPISGHTALYWYRQSLGQGLEFLIYFQGNSAPDKSGLPSDRFSAERTGGSVSTLTIQRTQQEDSAVYLCASSPGTSPNNEQFFGPGTRLTVL.

V and J are TRBV28 and TRBJ2-1; TRBD2 aligns across 13 bases. Germline lookup yields CDR1 MDHEN and CDR2 SYDVKM. V dropped 5 bases and J dropped 13; count of bases not matched to a gene: 5. The CDR3 length is 13 residues. CDR3 residues: CASSPPGLAGQFF. In DNA form, the CDR3 reads TGTGCCAGCAGTCCCCCGGGACTAGCGGGACAGTTCTTC.

The chain is built from TRBV6-5 and TRBJ1-5; TRBD1 is a possible D gene (6 bases). V gave up 4 bases and J gave up 2 bases, with 12 bases separating them. This CDR3 has 15 amino acids. The germline V gene has CDR1 MNHEY and CDR2 SVGAGI. CDR3 in DNA: TGTGCCAGCAGTTCACAGGGCCGGCGCAATCAGCCCCAGCATTTT. Protein: CASSSQGRRNQPQHF.

This clone was found a few times. CDR3 in DNA: TGTGCCAGCAGTCGACTAGCGGGAGGGCTGTTGTTCGAGAACACCGGGGAGCTGTTTTTT. It yields the protein CASSRLAGGLLFENTGELFF. The chain couples TRBV6-6 to TRBJ2-2, with 14 bases fitting TRBD2. Germline CDR1 is MNHNY and CDR2 is SVGAGI (reference sequence). J lost 1 base, V lost 5 bases, and 12 bases had no gene match. This CDR3 has 20 amino acids.

The chain is built from TRBV6-5 and TRBJ1-5; D is ambiguous. Deletions cut 6 bases from V and 6 bases from J, with 18 bases between. The CDR3 has 15 residues. Germline CDR1 and CDR2: MNHEY and SVGAGI. CDR3: CASRRAPADGQPQHF. CDR3 bases: TGTGCCAGCAGGAGGGCCCCCGCCGATGGTCAGCCCCAGCATTTT.

The chain joins TRBV27 to TRBJ2-1, with 9 bases fitting TRBD1. Trimming removed 0 bases from V and 2 bases from J; junction bases left unmatched: 5. The germline gives CDR1 MNHEY, CDR2 SMNVEV (reference sequence). The length of the CDR3 is 17 residues. The CDR3 reads CASSLSIGQGPYNEQFF. For the CDR3, the DNA is TGTGCCAGCAGTTTATCGATAGGACAGGGGCCCTACAATGAGCAGTTCTTC.

The chain has TRBV7-2 and TRBJ2-1, with D perhaps matching TRBD2 (6 bases). This CDR3 has 16 amino acids. Germline CDR1 and CDR2: SGHTA and FQGNSA. The V and J ends lost 5 bases and 6 bases respectively, with 20 bases between them. The DNA for the CDR3 is TGTGCCAGCAGCCCCACTGTTTACGGGAGTCGCAATGAGCAGTTCTTC. Translation gives CASSPTVYGSRNEQFF.

V is TRBV6-5 and J is TRBJ1-3; 7 bases are a match to TRBD1. The CDR3 runs 15 residues. CDR1 is MNHEY, CDR2 SVGAGI, per germline. V trimming: 6 bases; J trimming: 3 bases; junction bases outside the gene matches: 8. The CDR3 sequence: CASRRKGAGGNTIYF. In DNA form, the CDR3 reads TGTGCCAGCAGAAGAAAGGGGGCAGGTGGAAACACCATATATTTT.

Comment on this clone: This same CDR3 is encoded by further DNA sequences in the sample. The V call is TRBV6-2 or TRBV6-3, the J call TRBJ2-1, with a weak D call TRBD2 (5 bases). Trimming cost V 2 bases and J 10 bases, with 9 bases left between them. The CDR3 is 12 residues long. In germline, CDR1 is MNHEY, CDR2 SVGEGT. The CDR3 DNA is TGTGCCAGCAGTTACAGTCGCGGGGAGCAGTTCTTC. It encodes CASSYSRGEQFF.

This rearrangement joins TRBV6-2 or TRBV6-3 to TRBJ1-4, with 8 bases aligning to TRBD1. Trimming cost V 1 base and J 10 bases; bases outside gene matches: 8. The CDR3 loop spans 15 amino acids. The germline V gene has CDR1 MNHEY and CDR2 SVGEGT. The CDR3, as DNA: TGTGCCAGCAGTTACTTCGGACAGGGAGGTCCAAAACTGTTTTTT. Its translation is CASSYFGQGGPKLFF.

V gene TRBV6-5 combines with J gene TRBJ2-1; 9 nucleotides match TRBD2. J was trimmed by 8 bases and V by 8 bases; bases with no gene match: 7. This CDR3 comprises 13 residues. Germline V gene sequence: CDR1 MNHEY, CDR2 SVGAGI. The CDR3 sequence: CASGGSGSDEQFF. In DNA, the CDR3 is TGTGCCAGCGGGGGTAGCGGGAGCGATGAGCAGTTCTTC.

This clone was recorded a few times. This chain connects TRBV27 to TRBJ1-6; TRBD1 agrees at 7 bases. Germline V gives CDR1 MNHEY, CDR2 SMNVEV (reference sequence). With 2 bases clipped from V and 9 bases from J, the junction kept 4 bases outside the gene matches. The CDR3 spans 14 residues. The CDR3 DNA reads TGTGCCAGCAGTTTACGGGCAGGGGGTTCACCCCTCCACTTT. Translated: CASSLRAGGSPLHF.

The chain has TRBV14 and TRBJ2-3; no reliable D call. This CDR3 comprises 14 residues. The V end lost 0 bases, the J end lost 2 bases, and 6 bases lay between the germline ends. Germline CDR1 is SGHDN and CDR2 is FVKESK. For the CDR3, the DNA is TGTGCCAGCAGCCAAGAGAGCGACACAGATACGCAGTATTTT. It yields the protein CASSQESDTDTQYF.

The chain joins TRBV24-1 to TRBJ2-1; 9 bases match TRBD2. The germline V gene encodes CDR1 KGHDR and CDR2 SFDVKD. V trimming: 3 bases; J trimming: 9 bases; junction bases outside the gene matches: 5. The CDR3 is 14 amino acids. The CDR3 loop reads CATSDPGLASEQFF. CDR3 nucleotide sequence: TGTGCCACCAGTGATCCTGGACTAGCGAGTGAGCAGTTCTTC.

This clone was seen just once. The chain carries TRBV5-4 and TRBJ2-5; weak D call: TRBD1 (6 bases). CDR3 size: 14 residues. V lost 0 bases and J lost 5, with 11 bases in between. Germline V gene data show CDR1 as SGHNT and CDR2 as YYREEE (reference sequence). The CDR3 sequence is CASSLGAGVETQYF. Here the CDR3 DNA reads TGTGCCAGCAGCTTGGGGGCAGGGGTGGAGACCCAGTACTTC.

The chain couples TRBV30 to TRBJ1-5; TRBD1 matches 9 bases. Per the germline V gene, CDR1 is GTSNPN and CDR2 is SVGIG (reference sequence). J gave up 0 bases and V 2 bases, and 5 bases lay outside the gene matches. This CDR3 spans 16 amino acids. The CDR3 DNA sequence: TGTGCCTGGAGTTCTGGGACAGGGCTTAGCAATCAGCCCCAGCATTTT. Translation gives CAWSSGTGLSNQPQHF.

This chain joins TRBV28 and TRBJ2-7, with 10 bases aligning to TRBD2. The length of the CDR3 is 14 residues. CDR1 is MDHEN and CDR2 is SYDVKM in the germline V gene. The J segment lost 3 bases and the V segment lost 6 bases, leaving 5 bases of the junction unmatched. The CDR3 region is CASRATSGYYEQYF. Here the CDR3 DNA reads TGTGCCAGCAGGGCGACTAGCGGGTACTACGAGCAGTACTTC.